This TCR beta chain derives from a study of cytomegalovirus exposure and HLA in healthy donors. Study at large: HLA-typed donors contributed some 77 million unique TCRs, which were held in an early data release. Whole-study results and caveats: Most CMV-associated TCR beta chains appeared HLA-restricted in a later analysis. The number of N-insertions in an Asian-associated ancestry cluster was reportedly below the approximately 600-donor mean in a later analysis. Associated with HLA alleles at 0.05 false discovery rate in a later analysis were about 17,000 TCR beta sequences.

Primers included in the PCR were 60 Vbeta and 13 Jbeta primers. Only in-frame clones appear in the TCRdb table, and some are missing; sequencing was by immunoSEQ multiplex PCR. This table has 110,000 or so clones, over 65% appearing once. Comment on this clone: Its cognate antigen is unknown.

Sample: PBMCs. The TCR originated in a woman between 40 and 50 years old in good health and CMV-seropositive.

The CDR3 region is CAWSVQGEAFF. The CDR3 region has the DNA TGTGCCTGGAGTGTACAGGGTGAAGCTTTCTTT. J is TRBJ1-1 and V is TRBV30, with D tentatively TRBD1 (6 bases). Trimming left V 0 bases short and J 7 bases short, with 6 bases between. This CDR3 is 11 amino acids long. Per germline, CDR1 GTSNPN and CDR2 SVGIG (reference sequence).